These 23 T cell receptor beta chains were sequenced from one sample in a study of early T cells in non-severe SARS-CoV-2 infection. TCRdb used MiXCR to reprocess the 5' RACE reads, holding one entry per CDR3 protein. The sample has about 63,000 distinct CDR3 sequences, over 10% seen once. Sequenced material: whole blood. These receptor sequences come from an adult who was a healthcare worker with PCR-confirmed SARS-CoV-2 infection or an uninfected control (not recorded which).

The V and J genes are TRBV5-4 and TRBJ2-7; D tentatively reads TRBD1 or TRBD2 (6 bases each). V was pared by 0 bases and J by 7 bases, with 14 bases between. There are 14 residues in the CDR3. CDR1 is SGHNT, CDR2 YYREEE, per germline (reference sequence). The CDR3 spells CASSLARGLGEQYF. DNA of the CDR3: TGTGCCAGCAGCTTGGCTCGGGGGCTGGGGGAGCAGTACTTC.

This clonotype occurred many times. This sequence joins TRBV10-1 and TRBJ2-7; TRBD2 matches at 7 bases. CDR3 length: 18 amino acids. Trimming at V came to 1 base and at J to 0 bases, leaving 12 bases not matched to a gene. Germline CDR1 is WNHNN and CDR2 is SYGVQD (reference sequence). The CDR3 loop reads CASSEFPLGGGISYEQYF. CDR3 DNA: TGCGCCAGCAGTGAGTTTCCCCTGGGGGGGGGGATCTCCTACGAGCAGTACTTC.

This clonotype came up a few times. The chain has TRBV20-1 and TRBJ2-7; D call uncertain. Germline CDR1 DFQATT, CDR2 SNEGSKA (reference sequence). This CDR3 region has 17 residues. V was cut by 3 bases and J by 1 base, with 22 bases left in between. The CDR3 region is CSASYLDTLTPSYEQYF. The CDR3 nucleotides read TGCAGTGCTAGTTATCTTGACACCCTTACCCCATCCTACGAGCAGTACTTC.

This clonotype appeared many times. This chain uses TRBV4-1 with TRBJ1-5; no reliable D call. In germline, CDR1 is MGHRA, CDR2 YSYEKL. The CDR3 has 13 amino acids. V shed 0 bases and J shed 6 bases, with 6 bases lying between them. CDR3 sequence reads: CASSQDPAQPQHF. CDR3 in DNA: TGCGCCAGCAGCCAAGACCCCGCTCAGCCCCAGCATTTT.

This clonotype was seen many times. This chain joins TRBV5-5 and TRBJ2-1, with 7 bases that match TRBD1. The germline gives CDR1 SGHKS, CDR2 YYEKEE (reference sequence). V shed 4 bases, J shed 8 bases, and the junction held 15 bases outside the gene matches. The CDR3 extends over 16 amino acids. The CDR3, as DNA: TGTGCCAGCAGCGGTCCAGGGGGACGAGCGGTCGATGAGCAGTTCTTC. Its protein is CASSGPGGRAVDEQFF. The whole variable domain, filled in from reference TRBV5-5 and TRBJ2-1, reads DAGVTQSPTHLIKTRGQQVTLRCSPISGHKSVSWYQQVLGQGPQFIFQYYEKEERGRGNFPDRFSARQFPNYSSELNVNALLLGDSALYLCASSGPGGRAVDEQFFGPGTRLTVL.

This clonotype was counted only a few times. The chain is built from TRBV10-3 and TRBJ2-1; D not certain. The V end lost 0 bases, the J end lost 0 bases, and 9 bases lay between the germline ends. This CDR3 contains 16 residues. Germline V gives CDR1 ENHRY, CDR2 SYGVKD. The CDR3 loop is CAISESRTGSYNEQFF. The CDR3 region has the DNA TGTGCCATCAGTGAGTCAAGGACGGGCTCCTACAATGAGCAGTTCTTC.

Details on this clonotype: Just one base apart from a much larger clone, this may be a read error. This CDR3 fails to terminate in the conserved phenylalanine or tryptophan, so it likely reflects a read error. The chain joins TRBV5-4 to TRBJ2-5; D gene uncertain. Trimming took off 5 bases at V and 6 bases at J, with 8 bases between the two ends. Germline CDR1 and CDR2: SGHNT and YYREEE (reference sequence). The CDR3 runs 11 residues. The CDR3 loop reads CASRAEQTQYL. The CDR3 DNA follows: TGTGCCAGCAGAGCTGAGCAGACCCAGTACTTA.

This clonotype was seen ten or more times. This sequence joins TRBV10-2 and TRBJ1-2; tentative D call: TRBD1 (6 bases). V shed 3 bases and J shed 4 bases, with 12 bases lying between them. CDR3 size: 14 residues. CDR1 and CDR2 (germline): WSHSY, SAAADI. The DNA for the CDR3 is TGCGCCAGCAGTGACGGTCAGGGGCGCTATGGCTACACCTTC. Translation gives CASSDGQGRYGYTF.

This clonotype appeared many times. The chain has TRBV27 and TRBJ1-2, with D uncertain. V gave up 6 bases and J gave up 0 bases, with 14 bases separating them. CDR3 length: 15 residues. Germline CDR1 MNHEY, CDR2 SMNVEV (reference sequence). For the CDR3, the DNA is TGTGCCAGCAGCCCGATTGGAGGCCCTAACTATGGCTACACCTTC. This encodes CASSPIGGPNYGYTF.

This clonotype has at least ten counts. The V and J genes are TRBV5-1 and TRBJ2-7, with TRBD2 identical over 12 bases. The trim removed 3 bases at V and 4 bases at J, leaving 11 bases unmatched. This CDR3 comprises 17 residues. The germline V gene encodes CDR1 SGHRS and CDR2 YFSETQ. This CDR3 reads CASSSLRTSGALYEQYF. In nucleotides, the CDR3 is TGCGCCAGCAGCTCCCTTCGGACTAGCGGGGCCTTATACGAGCAGTACTTC.

This clonotype was counted at least ten times. The V and J genes are TRBV10-3 and TRBJ1-1; D not certain. CDR1 ENHRY and CDR2 SYGVKD come from the germline V gene. This CDR3 spans 14 amino acids. Trimming stripped 3 bases from V and 0 bases from J, with 8 bases between. Written as DNA, the CDR3 is TGTGCCATCAGTGAAACGAACATGAACACTGAAGCTTTCTTT. This sequence encodes CAISETNMNTEAFF.

This rearrangement joins TRBV12-3 or TRBV12-4 to TRBJ1-6, with no clear D. The CDR3 extends over 11 amino acids. V shed 5 bases and J shed 13 bases, with 9 bases lying between them. As DNA, the CDR3 is TGTGCCAGCAGTAAGACCGGCCCCCTCCACTTT. It codes for CASSKTGPLHF.

This clonotype was observed many times. The V gene is TRBV9, the J gene TRBJ2-3; D ambiguous. This CDR3 is built from 12 residues. The ends were cut back, 0 bases at V and 5 bases at J, with 4 bases in the middle. Germline-derived CDR1 and CDR2 are SGDLS and YYNGEE. In nucleotides, the CDR3 is TGTGCCAGCAGCGTAGAGGGAGATACGCAGTATTTT. As protein: CASSVEGDTQYF.

The chain uses TRBV13 and TRBJ2-3; no definite D call. Per germline, CDR1 PRHDT and CDR2 FYEKMQ (reference sequence). This CDR3 has 15 residues. Trimming cost V 5 bases and J 0 bases, with 12 bases left between them. The CDR3, as DNA: TGTGCCAGCAGCAGACGTCTGGGGAGCACAGATACGCAGTATTTT. Its translation: CASSRRLGSTDTQYF.

This clonotype was seen repeatedly, ten times or more. J is TRBJ2-2 and V is TRBV4-3, with 7 bases matching TRBD1. V was clipped by 0 bases and J by 2 bases; unmatched bases: 12. The CDR3 spans 19 residues. Germline CDR1 is LGHNA and CDR2 is YSLEER. The CDR3 here is CASSQDRTGVLGNTGELFF. CDR3 nucleotides: TGCGCCAGCAGCCAAGACAGGACAGGCGTATTGGGAAACACCGGGGAGCTGTTTTTT.

This clonotype was seen only a few times. The V and J genes are TRBV7-2 and TRBJ2-3; D not certain. Trimming left V 4 bases short and J 4 bases short, with 9 bases between. This CDR3 comprises 13 residues. The germline V gene has CDR1 SGHTA and CDR2 FQGNSA. Here the CDR3 reads CASSWGFSDTQYF. The CDR3 DNA reads TGTGCCAGCAGCTGGGGTTTCTCAGATACGCAGTATTTT. Full variable domain (missing parts from reference TRBV7-2 and TRBJ2-3): GAGVSQSPSNKVTEKGKDVELRCDPISGHTALYWYRQSLGQGLEFLIYFQGNSAPDKSGLPSDRFSAERTGGSVSTLTIQRTQQEDSAVYLCASSWGFSDTQYFGPGTRLTVL.

This clonotype was seen many times. The chain couples TRBV7-9 to TRBJ2-3, with 8 nucleotides matching TRBD2. Germline V gene sequence: CDR1 SEHNR, CDR2 FQNEAQ (reference sequence). The CDR3 is 14 amino acids. The J segment lost 7 bases and the V segment lost 5 bases, leaving 8 bases of the junction unmatched. The chain's CDR3 is CASSTAGGPYTQYF. The DNA of the CDR3 is TGTGCCAGCAGCACCGCGGGGGGCCCCTATACGCAGTATTTT.

This clonotype appeared many times. The chain recombines TRBV12-3 or TRBV12-4 with TRBJ2-2, with TRBD1 matching 8 bases. The CDR3 is 14 amino acids. V dropped 7 bases and J dropped 7; count of bases not matched to a gene: 8. The CDR3: CASTPTGDSGELFF. The DNA for the CDR3 is TGTGCCAGCACCCCGACAGGGGATAGCGGGGAGCTGTTTTTT.

This clonotype was observed many times. The V and J genes are TRBV11-1 and TRBJ1-1, with 12 bases fitting TRBD1. CDR3 length: 16 amino acids. Unmatched junction bases numbered 4, after V lost 2 bases and J lost 3 bases. Germline loops: CDR1 SGHAT, CDR2 FQDESV (reference sequence). The CDR3 spells CASSLRGQGAHTEAFF. As DNA, the CDR3 is TGTGCCAGCAGCTTAAGGGGACAGGGGGCGCACACTGAAGCTTTCTTT.

V is TRBV11-3 and J is TRBJ2-1, with TRBD1 matching over 9 bases. This CDR3 spans 15 amino acids. CDR1 SGHNT and CDR2 YENEEA come from the germline V gene. V shed 4 bases, J shed 6 bases, and the junction held 7 bases outside the gene matches. The CDR3 is CASSSTGGAGNEQFF. DNA of the CDR3: TGTGCCAGCAGCTCAACAGGGGGCGCGGGCAATGAGCAGTTCTTC.

V usage is TRBV11-2 and J usage is TRBJ1-2, with a weak D call TRBD1 (6 bases). The CDR3 spans 13 residues. From germline, CDR1 is SGHAT and CDR2 FQNNGV. V lost 5 bases, J lost 2 bases, and 9 bases lay in between. The chain's CDR3 is CASSQDRNYGYTF. CDR3 DNA: TGTGCCAGCAGCCAGGACAGAAACTATGGCTACACCTTC.

This clonotype came up many times. The rearrangement uses TRBV6-1 and TRBJ2-7; D possibly corresponds to TRBD1 (6 bases). Germline V lookup: CDR1 MNHNS, CDR2 SASEGT. The CDR3 is 17 amino acids. V was cut by 2 bases and J by 2 bases, with 19 bases left in between. CDR3: CASSEIGGHGQTYEQYF. CDR3 in DNA: TGTGCCAGCAGTGAAATAGGAGGACACGGACAGACCTACGAGCAGTACTTC.

This clonotype has a count of ten or more. The rearrangement joins TRBV30 to TRBJ1-2; weak D call: TRBD1 (5 bases). V was pared by 2 bases and J by 4 bases, with 11 bases between. Germline V gene lookup returns CDR1 GTSNPN and CDR2 SVGIG (reference sequence). The CDR3 is 13 amino acids. The CDR3 spells CAWSRDRPYGYTF. For the CDR3, the DNA is TGTGCCTGGAGTCGGGACCGGCCCTATGGCTACACCTTC.